This TCR beta chain came from a study of blood T cell repertoires in COVID-19. Turning to the study itself: Acute and convalescent COVID-19 samples came from the United States, Italy and Spain. The cDNA or gDNA used as material had been derived from T cells, B-cell-depleted T cells, or PBMCs.

CDR1 and CDR2 from the germline V gene are SGHNT and YYREEE (reference sequence). Trimming took 6 bases from V and 3 from J; bases not matched to a gene: 2. The length of the CDR3 is 14 residues. Per the original methods: Counts of nucleated cells, estimated from reference gene primer amplification, were obtained. Assay: immunoSEQ multiplex PCR; the TCRdb copy retains only in-frame clones and omits some. That table is the source of V, J and clone size, and D and trimming were worked out from the DNA. The sample lists roughly 110,000 clones, approximately 88% seen once, with 0.83% in the top ten. Sequenced sample: peripheral blood. The receptor was derived from an older woman with acute or convalescent COVID-19. The chain employs TRBV5-4 and TRBJ2-2, with 10 positions matching TRBD2. The CDR3: CASTAGGDTGELFF. CDR3 coding DNA: TGTGCCAGCACAGCGGGAGGGGACACCGGGGAGCTGTTTTTT.